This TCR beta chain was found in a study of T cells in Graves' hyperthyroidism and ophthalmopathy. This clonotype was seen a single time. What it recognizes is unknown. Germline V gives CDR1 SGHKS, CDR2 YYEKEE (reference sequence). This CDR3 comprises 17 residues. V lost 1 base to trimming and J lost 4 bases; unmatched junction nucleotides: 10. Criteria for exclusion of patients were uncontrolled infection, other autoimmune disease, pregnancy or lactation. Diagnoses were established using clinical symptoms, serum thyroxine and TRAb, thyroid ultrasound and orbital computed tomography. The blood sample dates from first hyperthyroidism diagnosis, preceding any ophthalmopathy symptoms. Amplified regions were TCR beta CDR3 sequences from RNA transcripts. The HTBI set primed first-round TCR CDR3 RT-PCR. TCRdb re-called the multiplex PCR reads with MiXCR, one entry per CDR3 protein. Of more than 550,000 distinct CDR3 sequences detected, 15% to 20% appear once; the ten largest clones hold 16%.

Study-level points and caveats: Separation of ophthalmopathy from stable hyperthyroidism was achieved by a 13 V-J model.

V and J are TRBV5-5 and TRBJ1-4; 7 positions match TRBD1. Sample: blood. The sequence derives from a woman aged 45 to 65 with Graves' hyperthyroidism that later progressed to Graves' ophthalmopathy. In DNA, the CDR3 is TGTGCCAGCAGCTTGACAGGGGATGCCCAAAGTAATGAAAAACTGTTTTTT. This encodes CASSLTGDAQSNEKLFF. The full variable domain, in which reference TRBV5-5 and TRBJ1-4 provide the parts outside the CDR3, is DAGVTQSPTHLIKTRGQQVTLRCSPISGHKSVSWYQQVLGQGPQFIFQYYEKEERGRGNFPDRFSARQFPNYSSELNVNALLLGDSALYLCASSLTGDAQSNEKLFFGSGTQLSVL.